This T cell receptor beta chain is drawn from a study of chemoradiotherapy in HPV16-positive cancers. Study information: Functional T-cell assays on a couple of HPV16-positive patients' cells defined candidate HPV-specific clones and common TCR motifs. Study-level results: Candidate HPV-specific clones and E7-related TCR motifs grew in tumor during treatment. HPV-responsive T-cell expansion during chemoradiotherapy was linked to improved recurrence-free survival in HPV16-positive patients.

TCRdb's table, derived via immunoSEQ multiplex PCR, lists solely in-frame clones and lacks some. The table records 9,500 to 15,000 clones, 77% of them present only once. The trim removed 2 bases at V and 4 bases at J, leaving 12 bases unmatched. CDR1 is SGHTA and CDR2 is FQGNSA in the germline V gene. The CDR3 covers 18 residues. Concerning this clone: The antigen remains undetermined.

Repeated repertoire sampling spanned the course of chemoradiotherapy. This material was acquired from a patient who underwent chemoradiotherapy. The V call is TRBV7-2, the J call TRBJ2-7, with 12 bases fitting TRBD2. This clonotype was sampled from a human donor with HPV-associated anogenital cancer. Here the CDR3 reads CASSLRAVLAGGLYEQYF. Here the CDR3 DNA reads TGTGCCAGCAGCTTAAGGGCAGTCCTAGCGGGAGGGTTATACGAGCAGTACTTC.